Below are 18 T cell receptor beta chains sequenced from a single sample in a study of T cell responses to AZD1222 COVID-19 vaccine. Profiling relied on immunoSEQ multiplex PCR, and the TCRdb table lists in-frame clones only, not all of them. In the table there are about 180,000 clones, 85% to 90% of which are singletons. This sample comprised peripheral blood, obtained 28 days after the second AZD1222 dose. Receptor source: an adult who received the AZD1222 COVID-19 vaccine.

CDR3: CASSQGTLAGINHYEQYF. The CDR3 DNA follows: TGCGCCAGCAGCCAAGGCACTCTAGCGGGGATAAATCACTACGAGCAGTACTTC. This rearrangement joins TRBV4-3 to TRBJ2-7, with 9 nucleotides matching TRBD2. Germline trimming cut 1 base from V and 3 bases from J; bases unmatched to any gene: 13. This CDR3 is built from 18 residues. Germline values: CDR1 LGHNA, CDR2 YSLEER.

The rearrangement links TRBV5-1 to TRBJ2-3, with D perhaps matching TRBD1 or TRBD2 (5 bases each). Trimming took off 0 bases at V and 4 bases at J, with 12 bases between the two ends. The CDR3 covers 15 residues. Looked up from germline, CDR1 is SGHRS and CDR2 is YFSETQ. CDR3 residues: CASSLEAGGPDTQYF. In nucleotides, the CDR3 is TGCGCCAGCAGCTTGGAGGCTGGGGGACCAGATACGCAGTATTTT.

The chain joins TRBV19 to TRBJ2-7; no clear D. V lost 0 bases, J lost 3 bases, and 9 bases lay in between. Germline V CDR1 and CDR2: LNHDA, SQIVND (reference sequence). The CDR3 runs to 14 residues. The CDR3 nucleotides read TGTGCCAGTAGTATAGATCGAGACCACTACGAGCAGTACTTC. Protein: CASSIDRDHYEQYF.

The chain is built from TRBV6-6 and TRBJ1-1; no reliable D call. Deletions cut 7 bases from V and 4 bases from J, with 13 bases between. The CDR3 is 13 residues long. Germline CDR1 and CDR2: MNHNY and SVGAGI (reference sequence). CDR3 nucleotide sequence: TGTGCCAGCACCACGGGAGGGCCCACTGAAGCTTTCTTT. Translating it yields CASTTGGPTEAFF.

V and J are TRBV7-2 and TRBJ1-2; D remains ambiguous. From germline, CDR1 is SGHTA and CDR2 FQGNSA. The CDR3 has 12 residues. V was shortened by 1 base and J by 4 bases, with 4 bases between the two germline ends. CDR3: CASSLGAYGYTF. For the CDR3, the DNA is TGTGCCAGCAGCTTAGGCGCCTATGGCTACACCTTC.

The chain employs TRBV12-3 or TRBV12-4 and TRBJ1-3; TRBD1 might be the D (6 bases). This CDR3 has 13 amino acids. Trimming stripped 8 bases from V and 8 bases from J, with 16 bases between. The CDR3 DNA sequence: TGTGCCAGCCATTCCTCCGGGGGGCACACCATATATTTT. Its translation is CASHSSGGHTIYF.

The chain carries TRBV25-1 and TRBJ2-7, with a possible D match to TRBD2 (6 bases). V was pared by 1 base and J by 1 base, with 11 bases between. There are 15 residues in the CDR3. The germline gives CDR1 MGHDK, CDR2 SYGVNS. CDR3 nucleotide sequence: TGTGCCAGCAGTGAATTCCGGGGGTGGTCCTACGAGCAGTACTTC. Translating it yields CASSEFRGWSYEQYF.

The rearrangement uses TRBV7-8 and TRBJ2-2; D possibly corresponds to TRBD2 (5 bases). The CDR3 runs to 18 residues. Germline CDR1 is SGHVS and CDR2 is FQNEAQ. Trimming stripped 0 bases from V and 6 bases from J, with 20 bases between. The CDR3 sequence: CASSLAVRGPLKAGELFF. The CDR3 coding sequence is TGTGCCAGCAGCTTAGCGGTTAGAGGGCCCCTGAAGGCCGGGGAGCTGTTTTTT.

The rearrangement uses TRBV7-3 and TRBJ2-2; TRBD2 might be the D (6 bases). The CDR3 runs to 16 residues. V lost 1 base, J lost 1 base, and 10 bases lay in between. CDR1 and CDR2 (germline): SGHTA, FQGTGA. This CDR3 is CASSLMAGKNTGELFF. Written as DNA, the CDR3 is TGTGCCAGCAGCTTAATGGCGGGGAAGAACACCGGGGAGCTGTTTTTT.

This chain links TRBV13 with TRBJ2-7; TRBD2 aligns across 7 bases. V lost 5 bases, J lost 2 bases, and 9 bases stayed unmatched. This CDR3 comprises 15 residues. From germline, CDR1 is PRHDT and CDR2 FYEKMQ (reference sequence). The DNA for the CDR3 is TGTGCCAGCAGCATACAGCGGGGTGTAGCCTACGAGCAGTACTTC. Translating gives CASSIQRGVAYEQYF. Supplemented by reference TRBV13 and TRBJ2-7, the full variable domain reads AAGVIQSPRHLIKEKRETATLKCYPIPRHDTVYWYQQGPGQDPQFLISFYEKMQSDKGSIPDRFSAQQFSDYHSELNMSSLELGDSALYFCASSIQRGVAYEQYFGPGTRLTVT.

The chain joins TRBV5-1 to TRBJ2-5; 11 bases map to TRBD1. CDR3 length: 15 amino acids. The germline gives CDR1 SGHRS, CDR2 YFSETQ. After removal of 4 bases from V and 5 bases from J, the junction contained 7 bases not matched to a gene. CDR3 loop: CASSTGQGAAETQYF. The CDR3 DNA sequence: TGCGCCAGCAGCACCGGACAGGGGGCAGCCGAGACCCAGTACTTC.

The chain carries TRBV19 and TRBJ1-2; unclear D gene. Germline CDR1 is LNHDA and CDR2 is SQIVND (reference sequence). Trimming stripped 3 bases from V and 5 bases from J, with 13 bases between. CDR3 length: 14 amino acids. CDR3 DNA sequence: TGTGCCAGTAGTATTCGAGGGTCAGCGTATGGCTACACCTTC. It codes for CASSIRGSAYGYTF.

The rearrangement joins TRBV5-1 to TRBJ1-4, with D uncertain. Trimming took off 4 bases at V and 5 bases at J, with 12 bases between the two ends. The CDR3 loop spans 14 amino acids. Germline-derived CDR1 and CDR2 are SGHRS and YFSETQ. CDR3 nucleotides: TGCGCCAGCAGCACTGGAAATCCCAATGAAAAACTGTTTTTT. As protein: CASSTGNPNEKLFF.

The chain couples TRBV5-4 to TRBJ1-6; D unclear. V was trimmed by 1 base and J by 6 bases, leaving 8 bases between them. CDR1 and CDR2 from the germline V gene are SGHNT and YYREEE (reference sequence). CDR3 length: 14 residues. The CDR3 DNA sequence: TGTGCCAGCAGCTTGCCAGGCGGTAATTCACCCCTCCACTTT. Translation gives CASSLPGGNSPLHF.

The J gene is TRBJ2-1, the V gene TRBV25-1; possible D gene TRBD2, 6 bases. This CDR3 spans 14 amino acids. Germline V gene sequence: CDR1 MGHDK, CDR2 SYGVNS. V was cut by 2 bases and J by 4 bases, with 9 bases left in between. CDR3 nucleotide sequence: TGTGCCAGCAGTGAAAGTGGGACTTACAATGAGCAGTTCTTC. This codes for CASSESGTYNEQFF.

J is TRBJ2-7 and V is TRBV19; no definite D call. V lost 4 bases, J lost 0 bases, and 10 bases lay in between. There are 14 residues in the CDR3. Germline V gene data show CDR1 as LNHDA and CDR2 as SQIVND (reference sequence). CDR3 residues: CASSSQPSSYEQYF. The DNA of the CDR3 is TGTGCCAGTAGTAGTCAGCCAAGCTCCTACGAGCAGTACTTC.

V and J are TRBV7-3 and TRBJ1-1; no clear D gene. V was shortened by 7 bases and J by 4 bases, with 13 bases between the two germline ends. Germline CDR1 and CDR2: SGHTA and FQGTGA. The CDR3 is 13 residues long. The CDR3 DNA reads TGTGCCAGCAAACGCGAGCCAGGCACTGAAGCTTTCTTT. Amino acid sequence: CASKREPGTEAFF.

The gene calls are TRBV6-5 and TRBJ2-2; a possible D gene is TRBD1 (5 bases). This CDR3 has 15 amino acids. The V end was cut by 6 bases, the J end by 4 bases, with 15 bases between. Germline values: CDR1 MNHEY, CDR2 SVGAGI. CDR3 nucleotides: TGTGCCAGCAGCCCCGCAGGGCGCGCCACCGGGGAGCTGTTTTTT. Its protein is CASSPAGRATGELFF.